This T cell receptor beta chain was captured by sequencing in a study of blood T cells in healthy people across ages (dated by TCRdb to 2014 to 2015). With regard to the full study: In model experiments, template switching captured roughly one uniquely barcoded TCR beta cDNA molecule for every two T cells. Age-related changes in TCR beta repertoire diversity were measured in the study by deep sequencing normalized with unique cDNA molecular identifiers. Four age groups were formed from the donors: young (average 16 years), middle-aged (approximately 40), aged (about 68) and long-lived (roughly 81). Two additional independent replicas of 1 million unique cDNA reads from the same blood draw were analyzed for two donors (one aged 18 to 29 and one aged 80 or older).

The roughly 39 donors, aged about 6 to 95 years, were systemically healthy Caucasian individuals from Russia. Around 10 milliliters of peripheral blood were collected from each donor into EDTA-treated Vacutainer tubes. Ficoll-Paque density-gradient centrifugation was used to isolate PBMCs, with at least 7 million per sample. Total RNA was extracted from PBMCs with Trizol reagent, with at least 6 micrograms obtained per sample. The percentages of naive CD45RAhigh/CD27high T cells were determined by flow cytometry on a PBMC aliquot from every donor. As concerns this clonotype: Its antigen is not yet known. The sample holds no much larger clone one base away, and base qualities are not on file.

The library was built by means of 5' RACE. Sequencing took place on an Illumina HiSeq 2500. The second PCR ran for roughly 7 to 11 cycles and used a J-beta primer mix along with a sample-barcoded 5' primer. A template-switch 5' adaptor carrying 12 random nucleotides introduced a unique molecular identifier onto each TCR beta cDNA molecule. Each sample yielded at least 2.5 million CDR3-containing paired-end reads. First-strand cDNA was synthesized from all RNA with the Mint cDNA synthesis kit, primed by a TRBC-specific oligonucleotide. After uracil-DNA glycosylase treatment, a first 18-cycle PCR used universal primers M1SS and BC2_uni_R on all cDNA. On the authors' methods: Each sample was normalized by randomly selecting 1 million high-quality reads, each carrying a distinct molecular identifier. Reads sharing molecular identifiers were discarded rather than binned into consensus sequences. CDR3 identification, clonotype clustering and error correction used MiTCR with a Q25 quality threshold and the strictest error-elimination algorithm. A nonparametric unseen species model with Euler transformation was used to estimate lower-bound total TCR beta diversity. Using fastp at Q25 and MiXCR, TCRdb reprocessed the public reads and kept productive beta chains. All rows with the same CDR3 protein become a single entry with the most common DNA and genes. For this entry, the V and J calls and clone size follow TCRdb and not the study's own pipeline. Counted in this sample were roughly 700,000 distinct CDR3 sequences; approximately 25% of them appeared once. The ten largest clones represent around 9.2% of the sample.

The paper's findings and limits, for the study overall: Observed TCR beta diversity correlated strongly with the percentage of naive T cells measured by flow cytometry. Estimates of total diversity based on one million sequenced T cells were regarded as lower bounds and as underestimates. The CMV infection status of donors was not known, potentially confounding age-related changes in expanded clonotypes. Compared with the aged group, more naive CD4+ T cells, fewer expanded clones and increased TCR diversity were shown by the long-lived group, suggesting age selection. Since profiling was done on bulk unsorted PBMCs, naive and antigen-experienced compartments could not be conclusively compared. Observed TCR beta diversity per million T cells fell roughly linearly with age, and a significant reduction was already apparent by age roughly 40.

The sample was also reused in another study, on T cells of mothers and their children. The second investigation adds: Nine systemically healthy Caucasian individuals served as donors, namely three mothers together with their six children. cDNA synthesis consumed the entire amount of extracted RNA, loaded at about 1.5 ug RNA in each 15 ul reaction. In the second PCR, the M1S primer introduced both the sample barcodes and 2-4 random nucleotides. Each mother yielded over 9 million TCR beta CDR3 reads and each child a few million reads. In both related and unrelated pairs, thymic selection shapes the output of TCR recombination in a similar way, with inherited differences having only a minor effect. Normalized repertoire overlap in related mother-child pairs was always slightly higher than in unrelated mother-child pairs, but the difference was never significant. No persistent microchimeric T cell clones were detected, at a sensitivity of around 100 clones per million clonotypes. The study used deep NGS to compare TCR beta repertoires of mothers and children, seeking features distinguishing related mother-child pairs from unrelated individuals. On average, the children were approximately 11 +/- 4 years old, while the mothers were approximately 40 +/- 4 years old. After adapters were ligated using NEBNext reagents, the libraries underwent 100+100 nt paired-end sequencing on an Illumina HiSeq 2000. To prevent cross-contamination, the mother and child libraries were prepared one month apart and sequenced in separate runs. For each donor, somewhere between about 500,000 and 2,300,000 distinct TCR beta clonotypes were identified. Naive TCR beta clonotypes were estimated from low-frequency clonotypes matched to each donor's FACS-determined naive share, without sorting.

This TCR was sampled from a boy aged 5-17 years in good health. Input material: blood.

CDR3 protein: CSMRTRPNIQYF. The sequenced DNA is TGCAGCATGAGGACCCGCCCGAACATTCAGTACTTC. The sequence links TRBV20-1 to TRBJ2-4; no D gene is confidently identified. The germline V gene (reference sequence) supplies CDR1 DFQATT and CDR2 SNEGSKA. The CDR3 runs 12 residues from the cysteine to the phenylalanine. Only the CDR3 portion is preserved as DNA: 36 bases, with reading frame beginning at the first base.